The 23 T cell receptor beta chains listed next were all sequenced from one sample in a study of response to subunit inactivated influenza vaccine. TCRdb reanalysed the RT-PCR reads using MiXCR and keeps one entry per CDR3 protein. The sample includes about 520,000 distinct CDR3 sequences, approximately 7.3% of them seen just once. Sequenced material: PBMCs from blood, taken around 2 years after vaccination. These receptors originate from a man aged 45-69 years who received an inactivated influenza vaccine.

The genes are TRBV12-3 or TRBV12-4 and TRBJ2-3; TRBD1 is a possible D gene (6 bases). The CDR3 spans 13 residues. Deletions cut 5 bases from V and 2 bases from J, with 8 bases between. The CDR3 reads CASSTGPTDTQYF. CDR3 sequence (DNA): TGTGCCAGCAGTACAGGGCCCACAGATACGCAGTATTTT.

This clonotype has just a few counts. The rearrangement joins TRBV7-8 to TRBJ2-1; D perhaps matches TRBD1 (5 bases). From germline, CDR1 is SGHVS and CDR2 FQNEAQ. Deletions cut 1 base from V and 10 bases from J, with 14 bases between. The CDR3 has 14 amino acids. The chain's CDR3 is CASSLEAGLDEQFF. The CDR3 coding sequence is TGTGCCAGCAGCTTAGAGGCAGGGCTAGACGAGCAGTTCTTC.

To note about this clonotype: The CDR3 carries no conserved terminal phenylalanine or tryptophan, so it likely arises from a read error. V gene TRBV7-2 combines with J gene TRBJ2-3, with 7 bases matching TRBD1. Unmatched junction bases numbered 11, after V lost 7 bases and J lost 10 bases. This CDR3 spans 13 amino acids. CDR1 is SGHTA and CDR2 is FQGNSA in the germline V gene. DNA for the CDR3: TGTGCCAGCAACCGGGACAGCTCGCAAGCGCAGTATTCT. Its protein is CASNRDSSQAQYS.

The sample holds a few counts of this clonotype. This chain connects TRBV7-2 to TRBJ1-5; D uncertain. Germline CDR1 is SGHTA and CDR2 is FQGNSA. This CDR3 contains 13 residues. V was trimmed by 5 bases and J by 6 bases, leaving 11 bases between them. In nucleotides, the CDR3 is TGTGCCAGCAGCCCCTACGGGATTCAGCCCCAGCATTTT. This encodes CASSPYGIQPQHF.

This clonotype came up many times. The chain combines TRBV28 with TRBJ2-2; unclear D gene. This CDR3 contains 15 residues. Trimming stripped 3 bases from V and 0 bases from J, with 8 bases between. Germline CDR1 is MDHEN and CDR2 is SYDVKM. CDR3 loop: CASSFGQTNTGELFF. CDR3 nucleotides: TGTGCCAGCAGTTTTGGGCAAACGAACACCGGGGAGCTGTTTTTT.

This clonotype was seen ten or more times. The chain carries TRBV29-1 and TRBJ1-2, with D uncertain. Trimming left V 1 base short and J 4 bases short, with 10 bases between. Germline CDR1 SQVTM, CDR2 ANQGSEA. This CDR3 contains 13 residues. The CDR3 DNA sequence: TGCAGCGTTGAAGCGCGGCCGCGCTATGGCTACACCTTC. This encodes CSVEARPRYGYTF.

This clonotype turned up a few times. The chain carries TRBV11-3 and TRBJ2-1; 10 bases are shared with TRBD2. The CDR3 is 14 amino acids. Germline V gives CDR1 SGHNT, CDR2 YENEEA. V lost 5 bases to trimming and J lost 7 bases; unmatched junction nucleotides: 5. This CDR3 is CASSDSGRRNEQFF. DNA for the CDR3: TGTGCCAGCAGCGATAGCGGGAGGCGGAATGAGCAGTTCTTC.

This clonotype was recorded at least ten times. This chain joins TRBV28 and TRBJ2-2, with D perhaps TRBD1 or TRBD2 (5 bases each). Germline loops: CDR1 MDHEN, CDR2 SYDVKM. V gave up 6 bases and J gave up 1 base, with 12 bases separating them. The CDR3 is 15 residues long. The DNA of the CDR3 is TGTGCCAGCAGACGTGGGACGGGGAACACCGGGGAGCTGTTTTTT. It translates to CASRRGTGNTGELFF. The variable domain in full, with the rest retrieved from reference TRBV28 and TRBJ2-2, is DVKVTQSSRYLVKRTGEKVFLECVQDMDHENMFWYRQDPGLGLRLIYFSYDVKMKEKGDIPEGYSVSREKKERFSLILESASTNQTSMYLCASRRGTGNTGELFFGEGSRLTVL.

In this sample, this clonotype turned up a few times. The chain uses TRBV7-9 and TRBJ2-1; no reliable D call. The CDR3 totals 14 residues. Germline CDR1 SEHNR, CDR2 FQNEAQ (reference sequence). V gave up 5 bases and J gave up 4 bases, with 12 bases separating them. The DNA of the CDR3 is TGTGCCAGCAGCCCCGCGCCAGTATACAATGAGCAGTTCTTC. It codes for CASSPAPVYNEQFF.

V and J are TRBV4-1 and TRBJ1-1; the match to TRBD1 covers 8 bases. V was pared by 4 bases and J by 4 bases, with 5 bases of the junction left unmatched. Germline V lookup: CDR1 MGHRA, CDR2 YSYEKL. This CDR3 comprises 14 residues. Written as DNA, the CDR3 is TGCGCCAGCAGCCTCGGACAGGGTACCACTGAAGCTTTCTTT. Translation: CASSLGQGTTEAFF.

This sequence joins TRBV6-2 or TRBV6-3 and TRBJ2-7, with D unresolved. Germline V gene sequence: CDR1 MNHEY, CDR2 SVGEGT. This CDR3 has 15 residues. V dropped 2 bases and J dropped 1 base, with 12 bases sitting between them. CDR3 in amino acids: CASSYVPIISYEQYF. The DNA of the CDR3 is TGTGCCAGCAGTTACGTTCCGATCATTTCCTACGAGCAGTACTTC.

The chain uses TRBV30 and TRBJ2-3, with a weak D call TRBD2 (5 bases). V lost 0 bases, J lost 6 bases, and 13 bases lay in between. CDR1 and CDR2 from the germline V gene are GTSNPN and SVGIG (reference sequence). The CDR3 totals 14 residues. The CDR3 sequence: CAWSVGRGHDTQYF. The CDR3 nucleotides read TGTGCCTGGAGTGTTGGCCGGGGTCACGATACGCAGTATTTT.

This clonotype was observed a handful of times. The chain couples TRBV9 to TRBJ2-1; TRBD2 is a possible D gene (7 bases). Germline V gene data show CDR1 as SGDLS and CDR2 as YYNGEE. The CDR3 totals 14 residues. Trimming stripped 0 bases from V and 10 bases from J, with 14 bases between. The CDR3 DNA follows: TGTGCCAGCAGCGTAGGGGGGGGGCTCCGGGAGCAGTTCTTC. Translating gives CASSVGGGLREQFF. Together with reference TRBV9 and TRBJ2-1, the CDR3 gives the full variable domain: DSGVTQTPKHLITATGQRVTLRCSPRSGDLSVYWYQQSLDQGLQFLIQYYNGEERAKGNILERFSAQQFPDLHSELNLSSLELGDSALYFCASSVGGGLREQFFGPGTRLTVL.

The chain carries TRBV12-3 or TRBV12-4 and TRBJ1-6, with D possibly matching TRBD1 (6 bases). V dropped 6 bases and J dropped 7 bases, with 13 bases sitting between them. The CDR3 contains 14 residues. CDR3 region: CASSVRDKNSPLHF. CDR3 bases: TGTGCCAGCAGCGTACGGGACAAGAATTCACCCCTCCACTTT.

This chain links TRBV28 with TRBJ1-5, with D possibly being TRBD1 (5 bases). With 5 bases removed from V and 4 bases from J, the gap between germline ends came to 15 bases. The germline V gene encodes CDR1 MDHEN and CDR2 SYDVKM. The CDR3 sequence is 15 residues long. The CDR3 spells CASSATGLGNQPQHF. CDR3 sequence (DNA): TGTGCCAGCAGTGCAACAGGACTTGGGAATCAGCCCCAGCATTTT.

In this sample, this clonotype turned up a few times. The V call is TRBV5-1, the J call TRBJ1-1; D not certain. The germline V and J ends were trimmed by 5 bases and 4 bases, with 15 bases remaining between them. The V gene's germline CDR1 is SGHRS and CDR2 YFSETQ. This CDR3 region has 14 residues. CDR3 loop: CASSHVGDGTEAFF. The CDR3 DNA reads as TGCGCCAGCAGTCATGTGGGCGATGGCACTGAAGCTTTCTTT.

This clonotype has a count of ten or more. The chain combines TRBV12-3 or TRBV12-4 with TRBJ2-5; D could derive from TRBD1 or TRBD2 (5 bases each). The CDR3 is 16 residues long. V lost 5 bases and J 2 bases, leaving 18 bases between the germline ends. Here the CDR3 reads CASSDRDPGLQETQYF. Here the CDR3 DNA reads TGTGCCAGCAGTGACCGGGACCCGGGGCTTCAAGAGACCCAGTACTTC.

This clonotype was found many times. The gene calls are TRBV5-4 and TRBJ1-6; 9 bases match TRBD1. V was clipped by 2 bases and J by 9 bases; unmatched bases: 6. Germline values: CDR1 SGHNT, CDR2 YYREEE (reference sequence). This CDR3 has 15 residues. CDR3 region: CASSLAGTGSSPLHF. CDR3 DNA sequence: TGTGCCAGCAGCTTAGCCGGGACAGGGTCTTCACCCCTCCACTTT. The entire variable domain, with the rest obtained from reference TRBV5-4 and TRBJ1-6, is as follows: ETGVTQSPTHLIKTRGQQVTLRCSSQSGHNTVSWYQQALGQGPQFIFQYYREEENGRGNFPPRFSGLQFPNYSSELNVNALELDDSALYLCASSLAGTGSSPLHFGNGTRLTVT.

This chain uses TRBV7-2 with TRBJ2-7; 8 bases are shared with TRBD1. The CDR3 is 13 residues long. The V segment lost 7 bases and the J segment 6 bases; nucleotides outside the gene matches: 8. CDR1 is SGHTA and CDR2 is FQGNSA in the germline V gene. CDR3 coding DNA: TGTGCCAGCAAAAGACAGGGGAAGAGCGAGCAGTACTTC. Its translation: CASKRQGKSEQYF.

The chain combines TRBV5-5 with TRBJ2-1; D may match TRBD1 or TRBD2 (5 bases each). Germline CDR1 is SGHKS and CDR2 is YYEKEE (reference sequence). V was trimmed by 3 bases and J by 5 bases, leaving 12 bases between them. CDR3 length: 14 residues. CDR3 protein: CASSSTGRHNEQFF. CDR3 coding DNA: TGTGCCAGCAGCTCTACGGGACGTCACAATGAGCAGTTCTTC.

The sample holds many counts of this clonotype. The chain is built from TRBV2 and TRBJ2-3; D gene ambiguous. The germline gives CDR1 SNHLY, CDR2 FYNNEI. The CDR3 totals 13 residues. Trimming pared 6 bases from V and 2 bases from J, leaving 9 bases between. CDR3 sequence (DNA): TGTGCCAGCAGACCACAGCACACAGATACGCAGTATTTT. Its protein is CASRPQHTDTQYF.

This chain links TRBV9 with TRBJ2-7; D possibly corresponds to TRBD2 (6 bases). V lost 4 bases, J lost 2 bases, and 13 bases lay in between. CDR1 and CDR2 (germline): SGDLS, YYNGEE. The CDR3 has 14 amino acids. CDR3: CASSPTSKPYEQYF. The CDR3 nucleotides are TGTGCCAGCAGCCCGACTAGTAAGCCCTACGAGCAGTACTTC.

The chain's CDR3 is CASSQGLSPLHF. The CDR3 nucleotides are TGTGCCAGCAGCCAGGGGCTGTCACCCCTCCACTTT. The V gene is TRBV14, the J gene TRBJ1-6; perhaps TRBD1 as D (5 bases). Trimming cost V 3 bases and J 10 bases, with 7 bases left between them. Germline V gene lookup returns CDR1 SGHDN and CDR2 FVKESK. The CDR3 is 12 residues long.